A single sample is the source of the 18 T cell receptor beta chains below, sequenced in a study of PD-L1 blockade in urothelial cancer. TCRdb's table, derived via immunoSEQ multiplex PCR, lists solely in-frame clones and lacks some. Seen here are 25,000 to 30,000 clones, about 87% observed once, and the top ten hold over 1.5%. The material was PBMCs, obtained around atezolizumab (anti-PD-L1) treatment. The origin of the receptors is a man in his forties or fifties with urothelial cancer.

The chain couples TRBV15 to TRBJ2-7; possible D gene TRBD2, 6 bases. The CDR3 has 13 amino acids. In germline, CDR1 is LNHNV, CDR2 YYDKDF (reference sequence). V lost 3 bases, J lost 4 bases, and 10 bases lay in between. This chain's CDR3 is CATSSWGEYEQYF. CDR3 DNA sequence: TGTGCCACCAGCAGTTGGGGGGAATACGAGCAGTACTTC.

This clone occurred a few times. CDR3 DNA sequence: TGTGCCAGTAGTATAAGCCCCAAGACAACTAATGAAAAACTGTTTTTT. It is translated as CASSISPKTTNEKLFF. The chain uses TRBV19 and TRBJ1-4; D is undetermined. The CDR3 loop spans 16 amino acids. Germline lookup yields CDR1 LNHDA and CDR2 SQIVND (reference sequence). The germline V and J ends were trimmed by 2 bases and 0 bases, with 10 bases remaining between them.

The chain combines TRBV19 with TRBJ2-7; possible D gene TRBD1, 5 bases. Germline lookup yields CDR1 LNHDA and CDR2 SQIVND (reference sequence). With 4 bases removed from V and 1 base from J, the gap between germline ends came to 8 bases. The CDR3 extends over 13 amino acids. The CDR3 sequence: CASSTDRSYEQYF. CDR3 in DNA: TGTGCCAGTAGTACCGACAGATCCTACGAGCAGTACTTC.

This clone was seen only once. V and J are TRBV18 and TRBJ2-7, with TRBD1 as a possible D gene (6 bases). Trimming removed 1 base from V and 2 bases from J, with 9 bases in between. The length of the CDR3 is 14 residues. CDR1 KGHSH and CDR2 LQKENI come from the germline V gene. The CDR3 here is CASSPLGQPYEQYF. The CDR3 nucleotides read TGTGCCAGCTCACCACTAGGACAGCCCTACGAGCAGTACTTC. Full variable domain (rest looked up from reference TRBV18 and TRBJ2-7): NAGVMQNPRHLVRRRGQEARLRCSPMKGHSHVYWYRQLPEEGLKFMVYLQKENIIDESGMPKERFSAEFPKEGPSILRIQQVVRGDSAAYFCASSPLGQPYEQYFGPGTRLTVT.

The CDR3, as DNA: TGCGCCAGCAGCCAAGATAGCCAGGGTAGCACAGATACGCAGTATTTT. It is translated as CASSQDSQGSTDTQYF. The chain links TRBV4-3 to TRBJ2-3, with D perhaps TRBD1 (5 bases). Germline CDR1 reads LGHNA; CDR2 reads YSLEER. The CDR3 is 16 residues long. V was shortened by 0 bases and J by 0 bases, with 10 bases between the two germline ends.

The chain uses TRBV6-1 and TRBJ2-1; 8 nucleotides agree with TRBD2. V lost 2 bases to trimming and J lost 10 bases; unmatched junction nucleotides: 7. Germline CDR1 and CDR2: MNHNS and SASEGT. This CDR3 contains 14 residues. For the CDR3, the DNA is TGTGCCAGCAGTGAACGGGATAGCGGGGCCGAGCAGTTCTTC. Amino acid sequence: CASSERDSGAEQFF.

V usage is TRBV10-2 and J usage is TRBJ2-5; TRBD1 might be the D (6 bases). V lost 10 bases to trimming and J lost 5 bases, with 11 bases between them. Germline V CDR1 and CDR2: WSHSY, SAAADI. This CDR3 is 11 amino acids long. Here the CDR3 reads CATGQPETQYF. Here the CDR3 DNA reads TGCGCCACCGGACAGCCCGAGACCCAGTACTTC.

J is TRBJ1-5 and V is TRBV7-9, with D perhaps matching TRBD1 (6 bases). Germline V gene sequence: CDR1 SEHNR, CDR2 FQNEAQ (reference sequence). This CDR3 is 16 amino acids long. V lost 3 bases and J 8 bases, leaving 20 bases between the germline ends. In DNA, the CDR3 is TGTGCCAGCAGCTTCCCCGGGGCAGGGGAAGTGAAGCCCCAGCATTTT. Translated, it gives CASSFPGAGEVKPQHF.

The gene calls are TRBV6-1 and TRBJ2-7; 7 bases match TRBD2. The V gene end was trimmed by 3 bases and the J gene end by 6 bases; junction bases not matched to a gene: 5. Germline-derived CDR1 and CDR2 are MNHNS and SASEGT. The CDR3 spans 13 residues. The CDR3 protein is CASSDSGGGEQYF. CDR3 in DNA: TGTGCCAGCAGTGATTCGGGGGGAGGCGAGCAGTACTTC.

The sample holds one count of this clone. The chain links TRBV29-1 to TRBJ2-7; the D gene is possibly TRBD1 (5 bases). From germline, CDR1 is SQVTM and CDR2 ANQGSEA. CDR3 size: 13 residues. V was shortened by 1 base and J by 0 bases, with 7 bases between the two germline ends. CDR3 in DNA: TGCAGCGTTGAAGTGGACAACTCCTACGAGCAGTACTTC. Translation: CSVEVDNSYEQYF.

This sequence joins TRBV27 and TRBJ2-3; 9 nucleotides line up with TRBD2. The CDR3 has 15 amino acids. The V segment lost 2 bases and the J segment 4 bases; nucleotides outside the gene matches: 4. Germline values: CDR1 MNHEY, CDR2 SMNVEV (reference sequence). CDR3 protein: CASSLGLAGSDTQYF. CDR3 in DNA: TGTGCCAGCAGTTTAGGTCTAGCGGGGTCAGATACGCAGTATTTT.

This rearrangement joins TRBV6-5 to TRBJ2-7; possible D gene TRBD2, 6 bases. This CDR3 has 12 residues. V shed 6 bases and J shed 1 base, with 7 bases lying between them. Germline V CDR1 and CDR2: MNHEY, SVGAGI. CDR3 residues: CASRAGSYEQYF. CDR3 bases: TGTGCCAGCAGGGCGGGGTCCTACGAGCAGTACTTC.

This chain connects TRBV4-1 to TRBJ2-5, with 7 bases aligning to TRBD2. J gave up 7 bases and V 0 bases, and 17 bases lay outside the gene matches. CDR3 length equals 18 residues. Germline CDR1 MGHRA, CDR2 YSYEKL. CDR3 region: CASSQELVGGSPERTQYF. In DNA, the CDR3 is TGCGCCAGCAGCCAAGAGTTAGTGGGAGGGTCACCGGAGAGGACCCAGTACTTC.

This chain connects TRBV2 to TRBJ2-3; TRBD1 matches 7 bases. CDR3 size: 15 residues. Germline V lookup: CDR1 SNHLY, CDR2 FYNNEI. Trimming cost V 10 bases and J 1 base; bases outside gene matches: 11. The CDR3 nucleotides read TGTGCCACATCTCACCGGGACAGAGGCACAGATACGCAGTATTTT. It specifies CATSHRDRGTDTQYF.

The rearrangement joins TRBV7-9 to TRBJ2-1, with TRBD1 matching over 7 bases. The junction had 11 bases not matched to a gene; V was cut back by 3 bases and J by 6 bases. Germline V gene data show CDR1 as SEHNR and CDR2 as FQNEAQ (reference sequence). There are 16 residues in the CDR3. The CDR3 protein is CASSLRGLVSGNEQFF. CDR3 DNA sequence: TGTGCCAGCAGCTTGAGGGGGCTTGTCTCGGGCAATGAGCAGTTCTTC. Looking up the rest from reference TRBV7-9 and TRBJ2-1 gives the full variable domain: DTGVSQNPRHKITKRGQNVTFRCDPISEHNRLYWYRQTLGQGPEFLTYFQNEAQLEKSRLLSDRFSAERPKGSFSTLEIQRTEQGDSAMYLCASSLRGLVSGNEQFFGPGTRLTVL.

The rearrangement links TRBV5-8 to TRBJ1-5, with D possibly TRBD1 on 6 matching bases. Trimming removed 1 base from V and 7 bases from J, with 18 bases in between. Germline V CDR1 and CDR2: SGHTS, YDEGEE. The CDR3 runs 16 residues. This CDR3 is CASSLKAGARGQPQHF. The CDR3 DNA follows: TGTGCCAGCAGCTTGAAAGCAGGGGCAAGAGGCCAGCCCCAGCATTTT.

V usage is TRBV15 and J usage is TRBJ2-2, with 10 bases identical to TRBD2. The ends lost 5 bases at V and 2 bases at J; junction bases unmatched: 8. The CDR3 covers 17 residues. The germline CDR1 and CDR2 sequences are LNHNV and YYDKDF (reference sequence). CDR3: CATSRSGRATNTGELFF. The CDR3 coding sequence is TGTGCCACCAGCCGAAGCGGGAGGGCCACAAACACCGGGGAGCTGTTTTTT.

The chain combines TRBV5-1 with TRBJ2-1; D possibly corresponds to TRBD1 (6 bases). CDR1 SGHRS and CDR2 YFSETQ come from the germline V gene. The V end was cut by 4 bases, the J end by 5 bases, with 13 bases between. This CDR3 spans 14 amino acids. The CDR3 bases are TGCGCCAGCAGCACAACAGGGCCCCACAATGAGCAGTTCTTC. Protein product: CASSTTGPHNEQFF.